Listed here are 25 T cell receptor beta chains from one sample, sequenced in a study of OX40 agonist ivuxolimab in advanced cancers. Generated by immunoSEQ multiplex PCR, the TCRdb table keeps only in-frame clones and is missing some. The data hold about 68,000 clones, with 90% to 95% observed a single time. Sequenced material: CD4+ or CD8+ T cells sorted from blood, taken in a trial of the OX40 agonist ivuxolimab. The receptors originated from an adult with an advanced solid tumor such as melanoma, head and neck, liver or kidney cancer.

The V call is TRBV11-3, the J call TRBJ2-2; D is unresolved. Trimming cost V 5 bases and J 1 base, with 14 bases left between them. The CDR3 loop spans 16 amino acids. Germline CDR1 is SGHNT and CDR2 is YENEEA. The CDR3 DNA reads TGTGCCAGCAGCGAGACCTGGAAGGGGAACACCGGGGAGCTGTTTTTT. Amino acid sequence: CASSETWKGNTGELFF.

The rearrangement uses TRBV18 and TRBJ2-6, with a weak D call TRBD1 (6 bases). The germline gives CDR1 KGHSH, CDR2 LQKENI. The CDR3 loop spans 18 amino acids. V was pared by 4 bases and J by 1 base, with 17 bases between. CDR3 loop: CASSLGTWAKSGANVLTF. For the CDR3, the DNA is TGTGCCAGCTCACTTGGGACATGGGCAAAATCTGGGGCCAACGTCCTGACTTTC.

V is TRBV4-1 and J is TRBJ2-7, with D unresolved. The CDR3 runs 14 residues. CDR1 and CDR2 from the germline V gene are MGHRA and YSYEKL. The V and J ends lost 3 bases and 1 base respectively, with 10 bases between them. The CDR3 DNA sequence: TGCGCCAGCAGCCAGGGCCGTGCTTCCTACGAGCAGTACTTC. It encodes CASSQGRASYEQYF.

V is TRBV5-8 and J is TRBJ1-1; unclear D gene. Germline assignment: CDR1 SGHTS and CDR2 YDEGEE. This CDR3 spans 14 amino acids. Trimming stripped 0 bases from V and 11 bases from J, with 17 bases between. DNA of the CDR3: TGTGCCAGCAGCTTGGCCGAGGACCCTAGGGTGGCTTTCTTT. This codes for CASSLAEDPRVAFF. Full variable domain (missing parts from reference TRBV5-8 and TRBJ1-1): EAGVTQSPTHLIKTRGQQATLRCSPISGHTSVYWYQQALGLGLQFLLWYDEGEERNRGNFPPRFSGRQFPNYSSELNVNALELEDSALYLCASSLAEDPRVAFFGQGTRLTVV.

Details on this clone: Other DNA sequences within the sample encode an identical CDR3. The chain employs TRBV15 and TRBJ2-1; D perhaps matches TRBD1 (6 bases). The CDR3 contains 15 residues. V lost 1 base and J lost 8, with 15 bases in between. In germline, CDR1 is LNHNV, CDR2 YYDKDF (reference sequence). The CDR3 protein is CATSRVAGQGHEQFF. The CDR3 DNA sequence: TGTGCCACCAGCAGAGTGGCAGGGCAGGGGCATGAGCAGTTCTTC.

V gene TRBV9 combines with J gene TRBJ2-3; 9 bases line up with TRBD2. Per germline, CDR1 SGDLS and CDR2 YYNGEE. The CDR3 has 17 residues. With 0 bases clipped from V and 3 bases from J, the junction kept 8 bases outside the gene matches. CDR3 DNA sequence: TGTGCCAGCAGCGTAGCGGAGACTAGCGGATCGACAGATACGCAGTATTTT. It yields the protein CASSVAETSGSTDTQYF.

Here the CDR3 reads CASSHPAGGDATYEQYF. The DNA of the CDR3 is TGCGCCAGCAGCCACCCAGCGGGGGGGGATGCAACCTACGAGCAGTACTTC. The chain carries TRBV4-1 and TRBJ2-7; TRBD2 matches 10 bases. Unmatched junction bases numbered 10, after V lost 3 bases and J lost 2 bases. The V gene's germline CDR1 is MGHRA and CDR2 YSYEKL. This CDR3 is 17 amino acids long.

The V call is TRBV4-2, the J call TRBJ1-2; 8 positions match TRBD1. In germline, CDR1 is LGHNA, CDR2 YNFKEQ. This CDR3 region has 16 residues. With 2 bases clipped from V and 9 bases from J, the junction kept 14 bases outside the gene matches. The CDR3 here is CASSQRDRSPKGSYTF. For the CDR3, the DNA is TGTGCCAGCAGCCAAAGGGACAGGTCCCCTAAGGGCAGCTACACCTTC.

V gene TRBV5-1 combines with J gene TRBJ2-7, with D uncertain. CDR1 is SGHRS and CDR2 is YFSETQ in the germline V gene. The CDR3 sequence is 13 residues long. Trimming pared 0 bases from V and 3 bases from J, leaving 7 bases between. The CDR3 protein is CASSLVSLYEQYF. CDR3 DNA: TGCGCCAGCAGCTTGGTCAGTCTCTACGAGCAGTACTTC. Filled out from reference TRBV5-1 and TRBJ2-7, the complete variable domain reads KAGVTQTPRYLIKTRGQQVTLSCSPISGHRSVSWYQQTPGQGLQFLFEYFSETQRNKGNFPGRFSGRQFSNSRSEMNVSTLELGDSALYLCASSLVSLYEQYFGPGTRLTVT.

The V and J genes are TRBV18 and TRBJ1-1; no firm D call. This CDR3 comprises 13 residues. The V gene's germline CDR1 is KGHSH and CDR2 LQKENI. Trimming pared 2 bases from V and 5 bases from J, leaving 9 bases between. Written as DNA, the CDR3 is TGTGCCAGCTCACCAGATCACCAAACTGAAGCTTTCTTT. Its translation: CASSPDHQTEAFF.

J is TRBJ2-6 and V is TRBV4-1, with 7 nucleotides matching TRBD2. V gave up 0 bases and J gave up 0 bases; unmatched junction bases: 8. In germline, CDR1 is MGHRA, CDR2 YSYEKL. The CDR3 totals 19 residues. CDR3 region: CASSQDSPGRVSGANVLTF. The CDR3 nucleotides are TGCGCCAGCAGCCAAGACAGTCCTGGGAGGGTCTCTGGGGCCAACGTCCTGACTTTC.

The chain combines TRBV4-3 with TRBJ2-1, with a tentative D call TRBD2 (6 bases). Germline CDR1 reads LGHNA; CDR2 reads YSLEER. V lost 8 bases, J lost 4 bases, and 18 bases lay in between. The CDR3 consists of 15 residues. CDR3 amino acids: CASSPAGFGYNEQFF. The CDR3 nucleotides are TGCGCCAGCTCCCCTGCGGGGTTTGGGTACAATGAGCAGTTCTTC.

This clone turned up a few times. This rearrangement joins TRBV27 to TRBJ2-7; TRBD1 agrees at 12 bases. The germline gives CDR1 MNHEY, CDR2 SMNVEV (reference sequence). The CDR3 sequence is 16 residues long. J lost 2 bases, V lost 2 bases, and 4 bases had no gene match. CDR3 nucleotides: TGTGCCAGCAGTTTAGGGGGACAGGGGGCAGCCTACGAGCAGTACTTC. The encoded protein is CASSLGGQGAAYEQYF.

This clone was seen once. This rearrangement joins TRBV27 to TRBJ2-7; TRBD2 aligns across 9 bases. CDR3 length equals 15 residues. Germline V lookup: CDR1 MNHEY, CDR2 SMNVEV (reference sequence). Losses at the gene ends were 3 bases for V and 2 bases for J; bases not matched to a gene: 5. Here the CDR3 reads CASSLRTSAPYEQYF. CDR3 DNA sequence: TGTGCCAGCAGTTTGCGGACTAGCGCCCCCTACGAGCAGTACTTC.

This chain joins TRBV4-3 and TRBJ1-2; D possibly corresponds to TRBD1 (5 bases). From germline, CDR1 is LGHNA and CDR2 YSLEER. V was trimmed by 4 bases and J by 1 base, leaving 19 bases between them. This CDR3 has 17 amino acids. In DNA, the CDR3 is TGCGCCAGCAGCCTAGACCACCTTGGGACGGATAACTATGGCTACACCTTC. Amino acids: CASSLDHLGTDNYGYTF.

This chain joins TRBV27 and TRBJ2-2; the match to TRBD2 covers 7 bases. The CDR3 is 16 amino acids. V lost 7 bases, J lost 3 bases, and 11 bases stayed unmatched. Germline assignment: CDR1 MNHEY and CDR2 SMNVEV (reference sequence). The CDR3 protein is CASTSSGGTYTGELFF. DNA of the CDR3: TGTGCCAGCACCTCCTCCGGGGGGACCTACACCGGGGAGCTGTTTTTT.

This clone was counted a single time. The chain couples TRBV7-9 to TRBJ2-3; D might be TRBD1 (6 bases). The germline V gene has CDR1 SEHNR and CDR2 FQNEAQ (reference sequence). There are 13 residues in the CDR3. V lost 8 bases to trimming and J lost 0 bases, with 9 bases between them. CDR3 region: CASQGTSTDTQYF. DNA for the CDR3: TGTGCCAGCCAGGGGACCAGCACAGATACGCAGTATTTT.

The V call is TRBV5-6, the J call TRBJ2-7; D is uncertain. The CDR3 consists of 13 residues. Trimming removed 4 bases from V and 1 base from J, with 9 bases in between. Per the germline V gene, CDR1 is SGHDT and CDR2 is YYEEEE. CDR3 in amino acids: CASSPDGSYEQYF. The CDR3 bases are TGTGCCAGCAGCCCGGACGGTTCCTACGAGCAGTACTTC. Full variable domain (remainder filled in from reference TRBV5-6 and TRBJ2-7): DAGVTQSPTHLIKTRGQQVTLRCSPKSGHDTVSWYQQALGQGPQFIFQYYEEEERQRGNFPDRFSGHQFPNYSSELNVNALLLGDSALYLCASSPDGSYEQYFGPGTRLTVT.

This chain connects TRBV29-1 to TRBJ1-4; tentatively, D is TRBD1 (6 bases). V was trimmed by 0 bases and J by 3 bases, leaving 11 bases between them. The CDR3 extends over 15 amino acids. Germline-derived CDR1 and CDR2 are SQVTM and ANQGSEA. CDR3 DNA: TGCAGCGTTGAAGATTATGCAGGGGCTAATGAAAAACTGTTTTTT. Translated: CSVEDYAGANEKLFF.

The chain is built from TRBV11-2 and TRBJ1-1; D is unclear. This CDR3 contains 12 residues. Trimming pared 5 bases from V and 5 bases from J, leaving 9 bases between. Looked up from germline, CDR1 is SGHAT and CDR2 is FQNNGV. CDR3 region: CASSPTGTEAFF. DNA of the CDR3: TGTGCCAGCAGCCCAACGGGGACTGAAGCTTTCTTT.

The chain recombines TRBV13 with TRBJ1-2, with 7 bases fitting TRBD1. The CDR3 has 15 amino acids. Germline V gene sequence: CDR1 PRHDT, CDR2 FYEKMQ (reference sequence). V was pared by 5 bases and J by 1 base, with 7 bases of the junction left unmatched. For the CDR3, the DNA is TGTGCCAGCAGCCCCCGGACAGGAGTTAACTATGGCTACACCTTC. Translating gives CASSPRTGVNYGYTF.

This clone was counted a few times. The V and J genes are TRBV29-1 and TRBJ1-1; D possibly corresponds to TRBD1 (6 bases). This CDR3 is 13 amino acids long. CDR1 is SQVTM and CDR2 is ANQGSEA in the germline V gene. Trimming pared 6 bases from V and 0 bases from J, leaving 11 bases between. Here the CDR3 DNA reads TGCAGCGTGGACGACAGGCTGAACACTGAAGCTTTCTTT. Amino acid sequence: CSVDDRLNTEAFF.

The chain couples TRBV4-3 to TRBJ2-2; D call uncertain. V lost 0 bases and J lost 9, with 8 bases in between. In germline, CDR1 is LGHNA, CDR2 YSLEER. The CDR3 sequence is 13 residues long. CDR3 DNA: TGCGCCAGCAGCCAAGATATTGGCCGGGAGCTGTTTTTT. Residues: CASSQDIGRELFF.

This clone rates as medium-sized (0.01 to 0.1%). V usage is TRBV6-5 and J usage is TRBJ2-1; D is unclear. Trimming cost V 5 bases and J 7 bases, with 15 bases left between them. The CDR3 is 14 residues long. Germline V CDR1 and CDR2: MNHEY, SVGAGI. CDR3 coding DNA: TGTGCCAGCAGTGAATCGGAAGAGTTAAATGAGCAGTTCTTC. It codes for CASSESEELNEQFF.

A single count supports this clone. This CDR3 reads CASSLGPSGTEAFF. The CDR3 bases are TGTGCCAGCAGCTTGGGTCCATCGGGCACTGAAGCTTTCTTT. V is TRBV5-4 and J is TRBJ1-1; D not resolved. This CDR3 spans 14 amino acids. CDR1 is SGHNT, CDR2 YYREEE, per germline (reference sequence). V gave up 0 bases and J gave up 4 bases, with 10 bases separating them.